This TCR beta chain was sequenced during a study of blood T cells in healthy people across ages. Per germline, CDR1 MNHEY and CDR2 SMNVEV (reference sequence). The length of the CDR3 is 14 residues. Trimming left V 6 bases short and J 0 bases short, with 9 bases between. Then a second PCR, running about 7 to 11 cycles, was carried out with a sample-barcoded 5' primer and a J-beta primer mix. A tag from a template-switch adaptor with 12 random nucleotides marked each cDNA molecule. TCRdb re-called the 5' RACE reads through MiXCR, storing one row per CDR3 protein. The table lists 1.5 million to 1.9 million distinct CDR3 sequences, 40% to 45% of them singletons. Ten or more counts support this clonotype.

This TCR was sampled from a woman younger than 35 in good health. The chain employs TRBV27 and TRBJ2-1; no firm D call. The source material was blood. Here the CDR3 reads CASSPHSSYNEQFF. DNA for the CDR3: TGTGCCAGCAGCCCCCATAGCTCCTACAATGAGCAGTTCTTC.